This TCR beta chain was retrieved from a study of cytomegalovirus exposure and HLA in healthy donors. Profiling relied on immunoSEQ multiplex PCR, and the TCRdb table lists in-frame clones only, not all of them. The sample has approximately 88,000 clones, about 96% seen once; the top ten hold 1.3%. The CDR3 totals 15 residues. Trimming removed 6 bases from V and 1 base from J, with 15 bases in between. From germline, CDR1 is KGHSH and CDR2 LQKENI. The sequenced sample was PBMCs. This TCR derives from a woman aged 18-29 years in good health and CMV-seronegative. This chain connects TRBV18 to TRBJ1-1, with a possible D match to TRBD1 (6 bases). The CDR3 protein is CASSHYRAANTEAFF. The CDR3 nucleotides read TGTGCCAGCTCGCATTACAGGGCGGCGAACACTGAAGCTTTCTTT.